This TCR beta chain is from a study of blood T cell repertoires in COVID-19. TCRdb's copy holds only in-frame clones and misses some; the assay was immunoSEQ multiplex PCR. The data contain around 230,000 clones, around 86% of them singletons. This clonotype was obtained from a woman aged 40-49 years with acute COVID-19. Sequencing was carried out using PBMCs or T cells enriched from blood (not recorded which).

The CDR3 DNA follows: TGTGCCAGCAGCACACTAACTCGAGGGAGGGGAGCAGATACGCAGTATTTT. Amino acids: CASSTLTRGRGADTQYF. The V call is TRBV5-5, the J call TRBJ2-3, with 7 bases aligning to TRBD2. This CDR3 comprises 17 residues. V was pared by 4 bases and J by 4 bases, with 15 bases of the junction left unmatched. CDR1 SGHKS and CDR2 YYEKEE come from the germline V gene (reference sequence). The whole variable domain, filled in from reference TRBV5-5 and TRBJ2-3, reads DAGVTQSPTHLIKTRGQQVTLRCSPISGHKSVSWYQQVLGQGPQFIFQYYEKEERGRGNFPDRFSARQFPNYSSELNVNALLLGDSALYLCASSTLTRGRGADTQYFGPGTRLTVL.